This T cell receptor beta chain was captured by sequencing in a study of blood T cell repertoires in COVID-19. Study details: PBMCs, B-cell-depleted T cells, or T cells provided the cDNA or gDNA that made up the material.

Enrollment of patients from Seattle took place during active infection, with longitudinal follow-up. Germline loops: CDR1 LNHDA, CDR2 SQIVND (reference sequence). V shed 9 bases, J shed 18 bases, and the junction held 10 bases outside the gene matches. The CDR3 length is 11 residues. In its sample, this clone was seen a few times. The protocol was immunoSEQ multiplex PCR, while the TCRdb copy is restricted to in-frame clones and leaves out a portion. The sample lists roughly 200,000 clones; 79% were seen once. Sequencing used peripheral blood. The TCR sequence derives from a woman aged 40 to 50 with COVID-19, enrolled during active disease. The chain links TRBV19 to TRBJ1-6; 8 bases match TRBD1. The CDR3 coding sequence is TGTGCCAGCAATGGACAGGGCCAGAACCACTTT. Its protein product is CASNGQGQNHF.